The 5 T cell receptor beta chains below all came from one sample that was sequenced in a study of blood T cell repertoires in COVID-19. Assay used: immunoSEQ multiplex PCR; TCRdb lists only in-frame clones, some missing. This sample has some 150,000 clones, with roughly 88% found just once. The specimen was PBMCs or T cells enriched from blood (not recorded which). These TCRs come from a man in his forties or fifties who had recovered from COVID-19.

The CDR3 DNA reads as TGTGCCAGCAGCCGACAGCTCTCTGGGGCCAACGTCCTGACTTTC. It codes for CASSRQLSGANVLTF. The chain is built from TRBV11-2 and TRBJ2-6, with D tentatively TRBD1 (5 bases). The CDR3 spans 15 residues. Deletions cut 5 bases from V and 0 bases from J, with 8 bases between. The germline V gene has CDR1 SGHAT and CDR2 FQNNGV.

DNA for the CDR3: TGTGCCAGCAGTGAACCGGGACTCCCGAACACTGAAGCTTTCTTT. Protein: CASSEPGLPNTEAFF. The rearrangement uses TRBV6-1 and TRBJ1-1, with D possibly TRBD1 on 5 matching bases. Per germline, CDR1 MNHNS and CDR2 SASEGT. V was shortened by 2 bases and J by 1 base, with 11 bases between the two germline ends. The CDR3 loop spans 15 amino acids.

The gene calls are TRBV7-6 and TRBJ2-7; TRBD2 might be the D (5 bases). V lost 0 bases and J lost 3, with 6 bases in between. This CDR3 region has 13 residues. CDR1 and CDR2 (germline): SGHVS, FNYEAQ. CDR3 region: CASSLAAGYEQYF. DNA for the CDR3: TGTGCCAGCAGCTTAGCGGCGGGCTACGAGCAGTACTTC.

Many counts were recorded for this clone. The chain uses TRBV24-1 and TRBJ1-2, with TRBD1 identical over 8 bases. V gave up 4 bases and J gave up 8 bases; unmatched junction bases: 2. The CDR3 runs to 12 residues. Germline-derived CDR1 and CDR2 are KGHDR and SFDVKD. The CDR3 bases are TGTGCCACCAGTGAGACAGGGGAAGGCTACACCTTC. This sequence encodes CATSETGEGYTF.

This chain uses TRBV20-1 with TRBJ1-2, with D unresolved. The CDR3 is 11 residues long. Looked up from germline, CDR1 is DFQATT and CDR2 is SNEGSKA (reference sequence). The DNA for the CDR3 is TGCAGCCCCGGGGAACTCTATGGCTACACCTTC. Translating gives CSPGELYGYTF.